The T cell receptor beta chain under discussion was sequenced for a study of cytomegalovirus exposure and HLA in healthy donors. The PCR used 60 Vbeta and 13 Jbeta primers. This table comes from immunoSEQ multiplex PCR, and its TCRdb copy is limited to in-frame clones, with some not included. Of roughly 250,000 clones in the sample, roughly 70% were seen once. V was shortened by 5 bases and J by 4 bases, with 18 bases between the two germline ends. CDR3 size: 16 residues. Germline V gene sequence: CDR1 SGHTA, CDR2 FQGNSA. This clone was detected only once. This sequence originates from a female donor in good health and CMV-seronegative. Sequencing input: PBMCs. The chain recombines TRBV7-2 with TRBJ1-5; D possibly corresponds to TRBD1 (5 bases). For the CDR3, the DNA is TGTGCCAGCAGCCCCCGTCAGGGCAACATTAATCAGCCCCAGCATTTT. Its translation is CASSPRQGNINQPQHF.